This TCR beta chain came from a study of T cell responses to AZD1222 COVID-19 vaccine. Sequencing was performed with immunoSEQ multiplex PCR; in TCRdb, only in-frame clones are kept and a portion is missing. The sample holds more than 100,000 clones, about 94% seen once. This clone appeared a single time. CDR3 size: 17 residues. The germline gives CDR1 SGDLS, CDR2 YYNGEE. Trimming took 0 bases from V and 4 from J, leaving 17 bases between them. The chain recombines TRBV9 with TRBJ2-1; the D gene could be TRBD1 or TRBD2 (6 bases each). The material was peripheral blood, obtained on day 0 of AZD1222 vaccination. The receptor's source is an adult in good health. CDR3 in DNA: TGTGCCAGCAGCGTAGTCATCGGGGGCGTCGGGTACAATGAGCAGTTCTTC. Translated, it gives CASSVVIGGVGYNEQFF.